These 23 T cell receptor beta chains were all obtained from the same sample, sequenced in a study of blood T cell repertoires in COVID-19. Here immunoSEQ multiplex PCR was the method, and the copy in TCRdb shows in-frame clones only, minus some. This repertoire shows fewer than 400,000 clones, roughly 88% found once; its top ten account for around 5%. The sequenced sample consisted of PBMCs or T cells enriched from blood (not recorded which). Receptors originate from a man between 25 and 39 years old who had recovered from COVID-19.

J is TRBJ2-6 and V is TRBV15; TRBD1 matches at 8 bases. CDR1 LNHNV and CDR2 YYDKDF come from the germline V gene (reference sequence). Unmatched junction bases numbered 11, after V lost 0 bases and J lost 1 base. The CDR3 extends over 20 amino acids. CDR3 loop: CATSRDLRRQGPSGANVLTF. In DNA, the CDR3 is TGTGCCACCAGCAGAGATCTCCGACGACAGGGGCCTTCTGGGGCCAACGTCCTGACTTTC.

V usage is TRBV24-1 and J usage is TRBJ2-3; TRBD2 matches at 10 bases. CDR3 length equals 17 residues. Trimming cost V 3 bases and J 0 bases; bases outside gene matches: 5. Germline V CDR1 and CDR2: KGHDR, SFDVKD. The CDR3 bases are TGTGCCACCAGTGATCCTACTAGCGGGAAAAGCACAGATACGCAGTATTTT. Amino acids: CATSDPTSGKSTDTQYF.

This chain uses TRBV5-5 with TRBJ1-4; D is uncertain. Trimming took off 0 bases at V and 0 bases at J, with 9 bases between the two ends. The CDR3 totals 16 residues. The germline CDR1 and CDR2 sequences are SGHKS and YYEKEE (reference sequence). Here the CDR3 DNA reads TGTGCCAGCAGCTTGGCCGGGAGGTCAACTAATGAAAAACTGTTTTTT. It is translated as CASSLAGRSTNEKLFF.

This chain links TRBV5-1 with TRBJ2-5; D perhaps matches TRBD2 (6 bases). Germline lookup yields CDR1 SGHRS and CDR2 YFSETQ. V was cut by 4 bases and J by 1 base, with 11 bases left in between. This CDR3 is built from 14 residues. CDR3 sequence (DNA): TGCGCCAGCAGCCCACGGACTATCCAAGAGACCCAGTACTTC. Encoded protein: CASSPRTIQETQYF. The complete variable domain, with remaining parts taken from reference TRBV5-1 and TRBJ2-5, reads KAGVTQTPRYLIKTRGQQVTLSCSPISGHRSVSWYQQTPGQGLQFLFEYFSETQRNKGNFPGRFSGRQFSNSRSEMNVSTLELGDSALYLCASSPRTIQETQYFGPGTRLLVL.

V gene TRBV28 combines with J gene TRBJ1-1; perhaps TRBD1 as D (6 bases). Germline V gene lookup returns CDR1 MDHEN and CDR2 SYDVKM. The V end was cut by 7 bases, the J end by 5 bases, with 20 bases between. The CDR3 is 15 amino acids. For the CDR3, the DNA is TGTGCCAGCATCATCCAAGGGGGGGGTAGGACTGAAGCTTTCTTT. This encodes CASIIQGGGRTEAFF.

This clone has a single count. The chain has TRBV2 and TRBJ2-7; TRBD1 aligns across 8 bases. Germline V gene lookup returns CDR1 SNHLY and CDR2 FYNNEI. Trimming took 2 bases from V and 3 from J; bases not matched to a gene: 6. The CDR3 runs 15 residues. CDR3 in amino acids: CASSESQDRVYEQYF. CDR3 in DNA: TGTGCCAGCAGTGAATCGCAGGACAGGGTCTACGAGCAGTACTTC.

This chain joins TRBV11-2 and TRBJ2-3; 8 bases agree with TRBD2. Germline values: CDR1 SGHAT, CDR2 FQNNGV. Trimming cost V 2 bases and J 14 bases; bases outside gene matches: 12. The CDR3 is 14 residues long. The CDR3: CASSLLLAGRQLYF. In nucleotides, the CDR3 is TGTGCCAGCAGCTTATTGTTAGCGGGGAGGCAGCTGTATTTT.

CDR3 bases: TGTGCCAGCAGCTTTCTTGGCCAGGGGATCTACGAGCAGTACTTC. It encodes CASSFLGQGIYEQYF. The chain recombines TRBV5-6 with TRBJ2-7; possibly TRBD1 for D (6 bases). Germline assignment: CDR1 SGHDT and CDR2 YYEEEE. Between the trimmed V and J ends, which lost 2 bases and 3 bases, there was a span of 15 bases. The CDR3 extends over 15 amino acids.

The chain is built from TRBV10-3 and TRBJ2-1, with 7 bases aligning to TRBD1. J was trimmed by 9 bases and V by 9 bases; bases with no gene match: 5. Germline V gene sequence: CDR1 ENHRY, CDR2 SYGVKD. The CDR3 extends over 11 amino acids. DNA of the CDR3: TGTGCCATGGGCAGGGGGACTGAGCAGTTCTTC. Translated: CAMGRGTEQFF.

V is TRBV5-1 and J is TRBJ1-1, with TRBD1 identical over 8 bases. Trimming at V came to 1 base and at J to 6 bases, leaving 2 bases not matched to a gene. The CDR3 is 13 residues long. Germline values: CDR1 SGHRS, CDR2 YFSETQ. CDR3 sequence (DNA): TGCGCCAGCAGCTTGCAGGGGGCATCTGAAGCTTTCTTT. Protein: CASSLQGASEAFF.

V is TRBV7-9 and J is TRBJ1-6; D might be TRBD1 (6 bases). From germline, CDR1 is SEHNR and CDR2 FQNEAQ (reference sequence). V was cut by 1 base and J by 10 bases, with 11 bases left in between. The CDR3 has 14 residues. CDR3 amino acids: CASSLGPQGSPLHF. CDR3 DNA: TGTGCCAGCAGCTTAGGACCCCAGGGGTCACCCCTCCACTTT. Full variable domain (missing parts from reference TRBV7-9 and TRBJ1-6): DTGVSQNPRHKITKRGQNVTFRCDPISEHNRLYWYRQTLGQGPEFLTYFQNEAQLEKSRLLSDRFSAERPKGSFSTLEIQRTEQGDSAMYLCASSLGPQGSPLHFGNGTRLTVT.

The genes are TRBV11-3 and TRBJ2-5, with a tentative D call TRBD2 (5 bases). The germline V and J ends were trimmed by 1 base and 2 bases, with 8 bases remaining between them. CDR3 length: 14 residues. Germline V gene sequence: CDR1 SGHNT, CDR2 YENEEA. The CDR3: CASSLAGEQETQYF. As DNA, the CDR3 is TGTGCCAGCAGCTTAGCTGGGGAGCAAGAGACCCAGTACTTC.

The genes are TRBV11-2 and TRBJ2-3, with 8 bases matching TRBD2. V lost 4 bases and J lost 7; bases outside the gene matches: 13. CDR3 length: 16 amino acids. CDR1 and CDR2 (germline): SGHAT, FQNNGV. The CDR3 here is CASSSPEAGVKYTQYF. The CDR3, as DNA: TGTGCCAGCAGCTCCCCCGAAGCGGGGGTTAAATATACGCAGTATTTT.

V gene TRBV11-2 combines with J gene TRBJ2-7; tentatively, D is TRBD2 (5 bases). V was clipped by 2 bases and J by 7 bases, with 18 bases between them. This CDR3 is 15 amino acids long. In germline, CDR1 is SGHAT, CDR2 FQNNGV. CDR3 sequence: CASSLSADRVEEQYF. The CDR3 nucleotides are TGTGCCAGCAGCTTATCAGCGGATCGGGTAGAAGAGCAGTACTTC.

The chain is built from TRBV7-9 and TRBJ2-1; TRBD2 might be the D (5 bases). The V gene's germline CDR1 is SEHNR and CDR2 FQNEAQ (reference sequence). This CDR3 has 15 residues. Trimming took 5 bases from V and 1 from J, leaving 12 bases between them. The DNA for the CDR3 is TGTGCCAGCAGCCCAATGGGAGCTTCCTACAATGAGCAGTTCTTC. It encodes CASSPMGASYNEQFF.

The gene calls are TRBV11-1 and TRBJ2-1, with 7 nucleotides matching TRBD2. V dropped 5 bases and J dropped 0; count of bases not matched to a gene: 7. The CDR3 loop spans 16 amino acids. Germline V gives CDR1 SGHAT, CDR2 FQDESV (reference sequence). CDR3 in amino acids: CASSTLGGSSYNEQFF. In DNA form, the CDR3 reads TGTGCCAGCAGCACCCTTGGCGGGAGCTCCTACAATGAGCAGTTCTTC.

This chain joins TRBV29-1 and TRBJ1-4; 8 bases are a match to TRBD1. The length of the CDR3 is 16 residues. The germline V gene has CDR1 SQVTM and CDR2 ANQGSEA. V lost 7 bases, J lost 0 bases, and 10 bases stayed unmatched. CDR3 in amino acids: CSARTGIVATNEKLFF. The CDR3 region has the DNA TGCAGCGCGCGGACAGGGATCGTCGCAACTAATGAAAAACTGTTTTTT.

The chain carries TRBV6-2 or TRBV6-3 and TRBJ1-6, with D tentatively TRBD1 (5 bases). From germline, CDR1 is MNHEY and CDR2 SVGEGT. V was trimmed by 2 bases and J by 8 bases, leaving 13 bases between them. This CDR3 has 15 amino acids. The CDR3 spells CASSYVGQGDSPLHF. CDR3 DNA sequence: TGTGCCAGCAGTTACGTTGGGCAGGGTGATTCACCCCTCCACTTT.

The genes are TRBV9 and TRBJ1-1; the D is unclear. The CDR3 is 13 amino acids. Germline lookup yields CDR1 SGDLS and CDR2 YYNGEE. The germline V and J ends were trimmed by 4 bases and 5 bases, with 12 bases remaining between them. In DNA, the CDR3 is TGTGCCAGCAGCTCATTCGTGGAGACTGAAGCTTTCTTT. It yields the protein CASSSFVETEAFF.

This chain connects TRBV13 to TRBJ2-5; D might be TRBD2 (6 bases). The V end was cut by 5 bases, the J end by 4 bases, with 11 bases between. The germline V gene has CDR1 PRHDT and CDR2 FYEKMQ (reference sequence). This CDR3 contains 13 residues. CDR3 residues: CASSPPGGETQYF. The CDR3 coding sequence is TGTGCCAGCAGCCCTCCCGGGGGAGAGACCCAGTACTTC.

The chain has TRBV18 and TRBJ2-2, with TRBD2 matching over 9 bases. This CDR3 has 16 residues. J lost 7 bases, V lost 3 bases, and 9 bases had no gene match. Germline-derived CDR1 and CDR2 are KGHSH and LQKENI. The CDR3 spells CASSPTPGLANGELFF. CDR3 coding DNA: TGTGCCAGCTCACCCACGCCGGGACTAGCAAACGGGGAGCTGTTTTTT.

The chain is built from TRBV7-9 and TRBJ2-7; 11 bases are shared with TRBD2. The CDR3 is 16 residues long. Per the germline V gene, CDR1 is SEHNR and CDR2 is FQNEAQ (reference sequence). V shed 11 bases, J shed 6 bases, and the junction held 18 bases outside the gene matches. CDR3 in DNA: TGTGCCGGTAGAACCTCCGGGACTAGCGGTTTGGGCGAGCAGTACTTC. Protein: CAGRTSGTSGLGEQYF.

The V and J genes are TRBV7-8 and TRBJ1-6, with TRBD1 matching over 9 bases. The CDR3 loop spans 14 amino acids. Germline CDR1 and CDR2: SGHVS and FQNEAQ. The V gene end was trimmed by 1 base and the J gene end by 9 bases; junction bases not matched to a gene: 1. CDR3 region: CASSLDRGRSPLHF. CDR3 nucleotide sequence: TGTGCCAGCAGCTTAGACAGGGGGCGTTCACCCCTCCACTTT.